The next 29 T cell receptor beta chains were all read from a single sample in a study of T cells in Graves' hyperthyroidism and ophthalmopathy (dated by TCRdb to about 2019). Library generation was performed with multiplex PCR. Instrument on record: Illumina HiSeq 2000. Amplification of TCR beta CDR3 regions was carried out from RNA transcripts. For the first round of RT-PCR on the TCR CDR3, the HTBI primer set was used together with the Qiagen OneStep RT-PCR kit. TCRdb cleaned the public reads at Q25 with fastp, built clones with MiXCR and kept in-frame beta chains. Every distinct CDR3 protein forms one entry, paired with its most common genes and DNA. The sample contains approximately 740,000 distinct CDR3 sequences, less than 15% of them found a single time. The ten largest clones take up around 9.6% of the sample. The sequencing input was blood. Receptors were obtained from a woman aged 18 to 35 with Graves' hyperthyroidism.

The V gene is TRBV6-2 or TRBV6-3, the J gene TRBJ2-1, with 12 bases fitting TRBD2. Per the germline V gene, CDR1 is MNHEY and CDR2 is SVGEGT. With V trimmed by 2 bases and J by 0 bases, 8 bases remained unmatched. This CDR3 region has 19 residues. The CDR3 nucleotides are TGTGCCAGCAGTTACCCGGGACTAGCGGGCGGGTACTCCTACAATGAGCAGTTCTTC. Protein: CASSYPGLAGGYSYNEQFF.

V usage is TRBV6-1 and J usage is TRBJ2-2, with 7 bases aligning to TRBD1. Losses at the gene ends were 4 bases for V and 5 bases for J; bases not matched to a gene: 16. Germline CDR1 MNHNS, CDR2 SASEGT. The CDR3 totals 18 residues. This CDR3 reads CASSVLDRARYGTGELFF. Here the CDR3 DNA reads TGTGCCAGCAGTGTCTTAGACAGGGCCCGATACGGTACCGGGGAGCTGTTTTTT.

The chain is built from TRBV12-3 or TRBV12-4 and TRBJ1-6; TRBD1 matches 8 bases. V was clipped by 5 bases and J by 7 bases; unmatched bases: 13. The CDR3 runs 17 residues. CDR3 residues: CASSIPSRDRQNSPLHF. The DNA for the CDR3 is TGTGCCAGCAGTATACCCAGCCGGGACAGGCAGAATTCACCCCTCCACTTT.

The rearrangement joins TRBV7-2 to TRBJ1-6; D is unclear. The germline V gene encodes CDR1 SGHTA and CDR2 FQGNSA. V gave up 5 bases and J gave up 5 bases, with 16 bases separating them. The length of the CDR3 is 16 residues. The CDR3 bases are TGTGCCAGCAGCGAACAAAATCGGGCCGATAATTCACCCCTCCACTTT. Amino acids: CASSEQNRADNSPLHF.

This clonotype has at least ten counts. V is TRBV11-2 and J is TRBJ1-3, with unresolved D. Germline CDR1 SGHAT, CDR2 FQNNGV. The CDR3 extends over 15 amino acids. The V and J ends lost 1 base and 4 bases respectively, with 11 bases between them. For the CDR3, the DNA is TGTGCCAGCAGCTTAGGATTCCGGTCCGGAAACACCATATATTTT. Its protein is CASSLGFRSGNTIYF.

This clonotype was counted at least ten times. The gene calls are TRBV11-2 and TRBJ2-1; the match to TRBD2 covers 12 bases. The CDR3 covers 14 residues. Germline lookup yields CDR1 SGHAT and CDR2 FQNNGV. The V and J ends lost 5 bases and 8 bases, in that order; junction bases with no gene match: 4. For the CDR3, the DNA is TGTGCCAGCAGCGGGACTAGCGGGCTCTATGAGCAGTTCTTC. This codes for CASSGTSGLYEQFF. The full variable domain, rest sourced from reference TRBV11-2 and TRBJ2-1, is EAGVAQSPRYKIIEKRQSVAFWCNPISGHATLYWYQQILGQGPKLLIQFQNNGVVDDSQLPKDRFSAERLKGVDSTLKIQPAKLEDSAVYLCASSGTSGLYEQFFGPGTRLTVL.

In this sample, this clonotype turned up a few times. The chain uses TRBV12-3 or TRBV12-4 and TRBJ2-1, with TRBD2 as a possible D gene (7 bases). This CDR3 spans 15 amino acids. Trimming pared 4 bases from V and 8 bases from J, leaving 18 bases between. CDR3: CASSYGGGGYDEQFF. In nucleotides, the CDR3 is TGTGCCAGCAGTTACGGGGGAGGGGGATACGATGAGCAGTTCTTC.

This clonotype was seen a handful of times. The chain links TRBV3-1 to TRBJ1-6; 10 bases align to TRBD1. With 3 bases clipped from V and 9 bases from J, the junction kept 5 bases outside the gene matches. Germline V gives CDR1 LGHDT, CDR2 YNNKEL (reference sequence). The CDR3 contains 15 residues. CDR3: CASSQTGQGISPLHF. The CDR3, as DNA: TGTGCCAGCAGCCAGACGGGACAGGGGATTTCACCCCTCCACTTT.

The genes are TRBV4-1 and TRBJ2-3; perhaps D is TRBD1 or TRBD2 (6 bases each). Trimming stripped 3 bases from V and 4 bases from J, with 17 bases between. The germline V gene has CDR1 MGHRA and CDR2 YSYEKL. This CDR3 has 16 amino acids. CDR3 protein: CASSHRGGGGADTQYF. The CDR3 DNA follows: TGCGCCAGCAGCCACCGAGGAGGAGGGGGTGCAGATACGCAGTATTTT.

V usage is TRBV6-2 or TRBV6-3 and J usage is TRBJ1-3, with D unclear. V was cut by 8 bases and J by 0 bases, with 14 bases left in between. The CDR3 has 15 amino acids. Germline V CDR1 and CDR2: MNHEY, SVGEGT. This CDR3 is CASLSRALSGNTIYF. CDR3 DNA: TGTGCCAGCTTGTCTCGCGCCCTCTCTGGAAACACCATATATTTT.

The chain employs TRBV2 and TRBJ2-7; 10 bases agree with TRBD2. The CDR3 loop spans 19 amino acids. Germline-derived CDR1 and CDR2 are SNHLY and FYNNEI. The trim removed 4 bases at V and 2 bases at J, leaving 17 bases unmatched. The DNA of the CDR3 is TGTGCCAGCAGTGGACAGGGGACCAAAATCAGCGGGGGGGCCTACGAGCAGTACTTC. Protein sequence: CASSGQGTKISGGAYEQYF.

This clonotype has at least ten counts. The chain uses TRBV2 and TRBJ2-7, with 7 bases fitting TRBD1. With 7 bases clipped from V and 1 base from J, the junction kept 1 base outside the gene matches. The germline gives CDR1 SNHLY, CDR2 FYNNEI. This CDR3 is built from 12 residues. The CDR3 loop reads CASKGQSYEQYF. The CDR3 coding sequence is TGTGCCAGCAAGGGACAGTCCTACGAGCAGTACTTC.

This clonotype was seen ten or more times. This chain joins TRBV9 and TRBJ2-5, with D unclear. The CDR3 covers 14 residues. V lost 0 bases, J lost 2 bases, and 8 bases lay in between. The germline gives CDR1 SGDLS, CDR2 YYNGEE. The CDR3 loop is CASSVVGGQETQYF. CDR3 coding DNA: TGTGCCAGCAGCGTAGTAGGCGGACAAGAGACCCAGTACTTC.

This clonotype was detected a few times. The chain uses TRBV27 and TRBJ2-3, with 15 bases aligning to TRBD2. The CDR3 consists of 20 residues. In germline, CDR1 is MNHEY, CDR2 SMNVEV (reference sequence). Losses at the gene ends were 2 bases for V and 7 bases for J; bases not matched to a gene: 16. CDR3 nucleotide sequence: TGTGCCAGCAGTTTAATCGGACTAGCGGGAGGGCCTACACTACAGAATACGCAGTATTTT. Translating gives CASSLIGLAGGPTLQNTQYF.

This clonotype was detected only a few times. This chain links TRBV13 with TRBJ2-5, with 7 positions matching TRBD1. The V gene's germline CDR1 is PRHDT and CDR2 FYEKMQ (reference sequence). CDR3 length: 16 amino acids. The V segment lost 1 base and the J segment 5 bases; nucleotides outside the gene matches: 10. The CDR3 DNA is TGTGCCAGCAGCTTAGCGGTGACAGGGCAAGGGGAGACCCAGTACTTC. It codes for CASSLAVTGQGETQYF.

This clonotype was seen ten or more times. The chain links TRBV7-8 to TRBJ2-1; 12 bases fit TRBD2. The CDR3 loop spans 16 amino acids. The germline V gene encodes CDR1 SGHVS and CDR2 FQNEAQ. V trimming: 5 bases; J trimming: 10 bases; junction bases outside the gene matches: 12. The CDR3 loop reads CASSEGTSGQGGEQFF. The CDR3 DNA reads TGTGCCAGCAGCGAAGGGACTAGCGGGCAAGGAGGCGAGCAGTTCTTC.

This clonotype was counted only a few times. The rearrangement uses TRBV29-1 and TRBJ2-3; 11 bases match TRBD2. Germline V CDR1 and CDR2: SQVTM, ANQGSEA. J was trimmed by 5 bases and V by 2 bases; bases with no gene match: 6. The CDR3 covers 15 residues. The DNA for the CDR3 is TGCAGCGTTGAATTAGCGGGAGGGCCGGGAGATACGCAGTATTTT. Residues: CSVELAGGPGDTQYF.

At least ten counts were recorded for this clonotype. This chain uses TRBV29-1 with TRBJ1-2; 7 nucleotides match TRBD1. Germline V CDR1 and CDR2: SQVTM, ANQGSEA. With V trimmed by 4 bases and J by 4 bases, 3 bases remained unmatched. The CDR3 totals 12 residues. The CDR3 region is CSVGGTVYGYTF. The CDR3 DNA reads TGCAGCGTTGGGGGGACAGTCTATGGCTACACCTTC. Looking up the rest from reference TRBV29-1 and TRBJ1-2 gives the full variable domain: SAVISQKPSRDICQRGTSLTIQCQVDSQVTMMFWYRQQPGQSLTLIATANQGSEATYESGFVIDKFPISRPNLTFSTLTVSNMSPEDSSIYLCSVGGTVYGYTFGSGTRLTVV.

Ten or more counts support this clonotype. J is TRBJ1-1 and V is TRBV18, with D uncertain. There are 13 residues in the CDR3. The V end was cut by 5 bases, the J end by 4 bases, with 11 bases between. The V gene's germline CDR1 is KGHSH and CDR2 LQKENI. Here the CDR3 reads CASSVSSSTEAFF. The CDR3 bases are TGTGCCAGCTCAGTTTCTTCCTCCACTGAAGCTTTCTTT.

This clonotype was counted only a few times. The V call is TRBV30, the J call TRBJ1-1; the D is unclear. Between the trimmed V and J ends, which lost 0 bases and 11 bases, there was a span of 19 bases. The germline V gene has CDR1 GTSNPN and CDR2 SVGIG (reference sequence). This CDR3 contains 14 residues. The CDR3 reads CAWSVDPGRGRAFF. CDR3 in DNA: TGTGCCTGGAGTGTCGACCCTGGACGCGGGAGGGCTTTCTTT. Full variable domain (rest looked up from reference TRBV30 and TRBJ1-1): SQTIHQWPATLVQPVGSPLSLECTVEGTSNPNLYWYRQAAGRGLQLLFYSVGIGQISSEVPQNLSASRPQDRQFILSSKKLLLSDSGFYLCAWSVDPGRGRAFFGQGTRLTVV.

The rearrangement links TRBV6-1 to TRBJ2-3; 9 bases are a match to TRBD2. This CDR3 has 15 residues. The V gene end was trimmed by 6 bases and the J gene end by 5 bases; junction bases not matched to a gene: 9. The germline CDR1 and CDR2 sequences are MNHNS and SASEGT. CDR3 coding DNA: TGTGCCAGCAGGGCCGGTAGCGGGAGCTTAGATACGCAGTATTTT. The encoded protein is CASRAGSGSLDTQYF.

The chain has TRBV12-5 and TRBJ2-3; D is unclear. V dropped 7 bases and J dropped 5 bases, with 19 bases sitting between them. Germline loops: CDR1 LGHNT, CDR2 FRNRAP. The CDR3 runs to 15 residues. The chain's CDR3 is CASASRHSLGDTQYF. CDR3 nucleotide sequence: TGTGCTAGTGCTTCCAGACATTCCCTGGGAGATACGCAGTATTTT.

This clonotype was counted many times. V and J are TRBV20-1 and TRBJ2-1; D unclear. The germline gives CDR1 DFQATT, CDR2 SNEGSKA (reference sequence). The CDR3 length is 14 residues. Deletions cut 3 bases from V and 0 bases from J, with 9 bases between. The CDR3 loop is CSASRRSSYNEQFF. The CDR3 DNA sequence: TGCAGTGCTAGTAGACGGAGCTCCTACAATGAGCAGTTCTTC.

The chain joins TRBV27 to TRBJ1-2; perhaps TRBD1 as D (5 bases). CDR1 and CDR2 (germline): MNHEY, SMNVEV (reference sequence). V was cut by 6 bases and J by 4 bases, with 12 bases left in between. The CDR3 totals 13 residues. CDR3 loop: CASRAQGSYGYTF. In DNA, the CDR3 is TGTGCCAGCAGGGCGCAGGGTAGCTATGGCTACACCTTC.

The chain links TRBV4-1 to TRBJ1-1; D gene ambiguous. Germline CDR1 and CDR2: MGHRA and YSYEKL. V lost 1 base and J 5 bases, leaving 11 bases between the germline ends. This CDR3 is built from 14 residues. The CDR3 coding sequence is TGCGCCAGCAGCCAAGGTCCTCAGGAAACTGAAGCTTTCTTT. Translation gives CASSQGPQETEAFF.

The chain carries TRBV4-1 and TRBJ1-3; D gene unclear. V was trimmed by 1 base and J by 7 bases, leaving 8 bases between them. Germline V gene data show CDR1 as MGHRA and CDR2 as YSYEKL. This CDR3 comprises 13 residues. The CDR3 loop reads CASSQVPFNTIYF. CDR3 DNA sequence: TGCGCCAGCAGCCAAGTGCCCTTCAACACCATATATTTT.

This clonotype came up many times. This chain joins TRBV5-6 and TRBJ1-6; 9 nucleotides line up with TRBD1. Losses at the gene ends were 0 bases for V and 10 bases for J; bases not matched to a gene: 2. CDR1 is SGHDT and CDR2 is YYEEEE in the germline V gene. The CDR3 is made up of 14 amino acids. This CDR3 is CASSLDRGHSPLHF. In DNA, the CDR3 is TGTGCCAGCAGCTTGGACAGGGGGCACTCACCCCTCCACTTT.

This clonotype was seen at least ten times. CDR3 DNA: TGTGCCAGCAGCGAAGGGGGCACCGGGGAGCTGTTTTTT. It encodes CASSEGGTGELFF. This chain uses TRBV12-3 or TRBV12-4 with TRBJ2-2, with D possibly matching TRBD1 (6 bases). With 6 bases removed from V and 4 bases from J, the gap between germline ends came to 9 bases. The CDR3 consists of 13 residues.

This clonotype came up many times. The rearrangement links TRBV4-1 to TRBJ2-7; 7 bases are a match to TRBD1. Germline V gene lookup returns CDR1 MGHRA and CDR2 YSYEKL. There are 16 residues in the CDR3. The J segment lost 3 bases and the V segment lost 1 base, leaving 9 bases of the junction unmatched. The CDR3 spells CASSQGSLGGYYEQYF. The DNA of the CDR3 is TGCGCCAGCAGCCAAGGCAGTCTAGGGGGCTACTACGAGCAGTACTTC.